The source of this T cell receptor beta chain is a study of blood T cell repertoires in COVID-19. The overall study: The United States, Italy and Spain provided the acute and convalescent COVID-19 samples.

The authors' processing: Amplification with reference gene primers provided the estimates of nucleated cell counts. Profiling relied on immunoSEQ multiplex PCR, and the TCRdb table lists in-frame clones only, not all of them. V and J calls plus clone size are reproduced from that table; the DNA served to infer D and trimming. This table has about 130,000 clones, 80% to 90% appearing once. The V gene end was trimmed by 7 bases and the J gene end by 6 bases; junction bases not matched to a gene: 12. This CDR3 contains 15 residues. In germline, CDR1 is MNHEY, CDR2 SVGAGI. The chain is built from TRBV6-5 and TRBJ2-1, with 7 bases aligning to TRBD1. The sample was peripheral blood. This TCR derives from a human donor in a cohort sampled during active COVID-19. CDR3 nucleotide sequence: TGTGCCAGCACCTATGGACAGGTTTTTGGCAATGAGCAGTTCTTC. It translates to CASTYGQVFGNEQFF.